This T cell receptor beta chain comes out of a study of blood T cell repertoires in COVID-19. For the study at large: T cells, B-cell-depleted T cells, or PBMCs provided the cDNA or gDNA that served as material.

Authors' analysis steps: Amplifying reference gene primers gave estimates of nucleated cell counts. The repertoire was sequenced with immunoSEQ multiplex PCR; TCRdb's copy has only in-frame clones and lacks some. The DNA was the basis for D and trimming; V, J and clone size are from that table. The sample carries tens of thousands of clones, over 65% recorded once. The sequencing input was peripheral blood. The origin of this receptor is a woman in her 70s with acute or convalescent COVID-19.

CDR3 sequence reads: CASSWAAASRAQYF. CDR3 DNA sequence: TGTGCCAGCTCCTGGGCAGCCGCTTCCAGGGCCCAGTACTTC. This chain joins TRBV18 and TRBJ2-5; D might be TRBD1 (5 bases). Germline loops: CDR1 KGHSH, CDR2 LQKENI. The CDR3 has 14 amino acids. Trimming cost V 6 bases and J 9 bases, with 20 bases left between them.